Presented here are 20 T cell receptor beta chains from one specimen sequenced in a study of blood T cell repertoires in COVID-19. Some clones are missing from TCRdb's copy, which holds only in-frame ones; the method was immunoSEQ multiplex PCR. The sample gives fewer than 150,000 clones, about four fifths of which show up once; 5.5% to 7% is in the top ten. Sequencing was carried out using peripheral blood. Source of these receptors: a human donor in a cohort sampled during active COVID-19.

This clone was detected only once. The chain employs TRBV23-1 and TRBJ1-4, with 7 bases matching TRBD1. TRBV23-1 is an open reading frame, and its role is uncertain. This CDR3 spans 15 amino acids. With 4 bases clipped from V and 8 bases from J, the junction kept 10 bases outside the gene matches. DNA of the CDR3: TGCGCCAGCAGTCGAGGGGGCAGGGTCAACGAAAAACTGTTTTTT. It is translated as CASSRGGRVNEKLFF.

This clone was seen a single time. This chain uses TRBV11-2 with TRBJ1-1; D perhaps matches TRBD1 (5 bases). Germline values: CDR1 SGHAT, CDR2 FQNNGV. The germline V and J ends were trimmed by 6 bases and 1 base, with 18 bases remaining between them. This CDR3 region has 16 residues. This CDR3 is CASSKSQGGANTEAFF. The DNA of the CDR3 is TGTGCCAGCAGTAAGAGTCAAGGCGGGGCGAACACTGAAGCTTTCTTT.

This sequence joins TRBV13 and TRBJ2-3, with TRBD2 matching 11 bases. Germline V gives CDR1 PRHDT, CDR2 FYEKMQ (reference sequence). The CDR3 contains 19 residues. V gave up 5 bases and J gave up 4 bases; unmatched junction bases: 17. CDR3 bases: TGTGCCAGCAGCGAAAGAACTAGCGGGGGACCCCTGGGGGCAGATACGCAGTATTTT. This gives the protein CASSERTSGGPLGADTQYF.

This rearrangement joins TRBV20-1 to TRBJ1-5; D is uncertain. The CDR3 is made up of 16 amino acids. Germline V gene lookup returns CDR1 DFQATT and CDR2 SNEGSKA (reference sequence). The V end lost 3 bases, the J end lost 3 bases, and 18 bases lay between the germline ends. In DNA form, the CDR3 reads TGCAGTGCTAGTCCGGCAGGCGGGTTGACCAATCAGCCCCAGCATTTT. Its protein is CSASPAGGLTNQPQHF.

This chain uses TRBV3-1 (or the pseudogene TRBV3-2) with TRBJ2-7, with D unclear. V was cut by 1 base and J by 3 bases, with 13 bases left in between. The CDR3 sequence is 15 residues long. Germline CDR1 reads LGHDT; CDR2 reads YNNKEL (reference sequence). CDR3 coding DNA: TGTGCCAGCAGCCAAGTCAGGCAGCAGGACTACGAGCAGTACTTC. Translated, it gives CASSQVRQQDYEQYF.

This clone has only one observation. This chain links TRBV7-3 with TRBJ2-7; 9 nucleotides line up with TRBD1. The J segment lost 3 bases and the V segment lost 1 base, leaving 4 bases of the junction unmatched. The CDR3 has 15 residues. Germline V gene lookup returns CDR1 SGHTA and CDR2 FQGTGA. CDR3 region: CASSLRDREVYEQYF. DNA for the CDR3: TGTGCCAGCAGCTTAAGGGACAGGGAGGTCTACGAGCAGTACTTC. The full variable domain, its missing parts supplied by reference TRBV7-3 and TRBJ2-7, is GAGVSQTPSNKVTEKGKYVELRCDPISGHTALYWYRQSLGQGPEFLIYFQGTGAADDSGLPNDRFFAVRPEGSVSTLKIQRTERGDSAVYLCASSLRDREVYEQYFGPGTRLTVT.

V gene TRBV19 combines with J gene TRBJ1-2; the D gene is possibly TRBD1 (5 bases). Germline CDR1 LNHDA, CDR2 SQIVND (reference sequence). V was shortened by 5 bases and J by 1 base, with 11 bases between the two germline ends. This CDR3 has 14 amino acids. The CDR3, as DNA: TGTGCCAGTAGTGAACAGGCGATTAACTATGGCTACACCTTC. This encodes CASSEQAINYGYTF.

The J gene is TRBJ1-2, the V gene TRBV7-2, with D unclear. V lost 10 bases and J 6 bases, leaving 15 bases between the germline ends. Germline V gives CDR1 SGHTA, CDR2 FQGNSA. This CDR3 is built from 12 residues. The CDR3: CATSLGRNGYTF. The CDR3 region has the DNA TGTGCCACGTCCCTTGGGCGCAATGGCTACACCTTC. Looking up the rest from reference TRBV7-2 and TRBJ1-2 gives the full variable domain: GAGVSQSPSNKVTEKGKDVELRCDPISGHTALYWYRQSLGQGLEFLIYFQGNSAPDKSGLPSDRFSAERTGGSVSTLTIQRTQQEDSAVYLCATSLGRNGYTFGSGTRLTVV.

This chain joins TRBV19 and TRBJ2-3; tentative D call: TRBD2 (5 bases). The germline V gene encodes CDR1 LNHDA and CDR2 SQIVND (reference sequence). With 1 base removed from V and 2 bases from J, the gap between germline ends came to 7 bases. The CDR3 has 14 amino acids. The CDR3 DNA follows: TGTGCCAGTAGTATAGCGGGAACCACAGATACGCAGTATTTT. Amino acids: CASSIAGTTDTQYF.

This chain connects TRBV6-2 or TRBV6-3 to TRBJ1-1; tentatively, D is TRBD1 (5 bases). This CDR3 has 12 residues. V dropped 2 bases and J dropped 7 bases, with 8 bases sitting between them. Germline V gene data show CDR1 as MNHEY and CDR2 as SVGEGT. The CDR3 DNA sequence: TGTGCCAGCAGTTACGTACAGGATGAAGCTTTCTTT. Translated, it gives CASSYVQDEAFF.

V usage is TRBV5-1 and J usage is TRBJ1-6; 11 nucleotides match TRBD1. The CDR3 runs 16 residues. Germline CDR1 is SGHRS and CDR2 is YFSETQ. V was clipped by 0 bases and J by 10 bases; unmatched bases: 6. CDR3 region: CASSLGGQGANSPLHF. The CDR3 DNA sequence: TGCGCCAGCAGCTTGGGCGGACAGGGGGCAAACTCACCCCTCCACTTT.

The rearrangement links TRBV7-2 to TRBJ2-7; 7 bases are a match to TRBD2. V gave up 5 bases and J gave up 2 bases; unmatched junction bases: 6. This CDR3 comprises 14 residues. Germline V CDR1 and CDR2: SGHTA, FQGNSA. The DNA for the CDR3 is TGTGCCAGCAGCCCGGGGGGTGCTCCCTACGAGCAGTACTTC. Translating it yields CASSPGGAPYEQYF. Using reference TRBV7-2 and TRBJ2-7 for the parts outside the CDR3, the full variable domain is GAGVSQSPSNKVTEKGKDVELRCDPISGHTALYWYRQSLGQGLEFLIYFQGNSAPDKSGLPSDRFSAERTGGSVSTLTIQRTQQEDSAVYLCASSPGGAPYEQYFGPGTRLTVT.

The chain carries TRBV6-5 and TRBJ2-1, with D possibly being TRBD2 (5 bases). This CDR3 contains 13 residues. Germline loops: CDR1 MNHEY, CDR2 SVGAGI. Trimming took 4 bases from V and 5 from J, leaving 9 bases between them. In nucleotides, the CDR3 is TGTGCCAGCAGTTGGACTGGGGACAATGAGCAGTTCTTC. This translates into CASSWTGDNEQFF.

CDR3 DNA sequence: TGCAGCGTTGGAGGTGGCCGGAATCAGCCCCAGCATTTT. Translating it yields CSVGGGRNQPQHF. The genes are TRBV29-1 and TRBJ1-5; the D is unclear. V dropped 4 bases and J dropped 4 bases, with 11 bases sitting between them. The CDR3 covers 13 residues. The germline CDR1 and CDR2 sequences are SQVTM and ANQGSEA. The full variable domain, rest sourced from reference TRBV29-1 and TRBJ1-5, is SAVISQKPSRDICQRGTSLTIQCQVDSQVTMMFWYRQQPGQSLTLIATANQGSEATYESGFVIDKFPISRPNLTFSTLTVSNMSPEDSSIYLCSVGGGRNQPQHFGDGTRLSIL.

The chain links TRBV20-1 to TRBJ2-3; the D is unclear. Trimming left V 5 bases short and J 6 bases short, with 9 bases between. The germline V gene encodes CDR1 DFQATT and CDR2 SNEGSKA (reference sequence). This CDR3 comprises 11 residues. As DNA, the CDR3 is TGCAGTGCTGGGCCGGCTGATACGCAGTATTTT. Residues: CSAGPADTQYF.

The chain recombines TRBV6-5 with TRBJ2-7; tentative D call: TRBD1 (5 bases). The V gene's germline CDR1 is MNHEY and CDR2 SVGAGI. The CDR3 has 14 amino acids. Trimming cost V 6 bases and J 0 bases, with 12 bases left between them. CDR3 coding DNA: TGTGCCAGCAGACAGGTGTCCAACTCCTACGAGCAGTACTTC. Translating gives CASRQVSNSYEQYF.

The CDR3 loop is CASSWRRTGNTEAFF. DNA for the CDR3: TGTGCCAGCAGCTGGAGACGTACAGGGAACACTGAAGCTTTCTTT. The gene calls are TRBV7-2 and TRBJ1-1, with TRBD1 as a possible D gene (5 bases). CDR3 length equals 15 residues. CDR1 and CDR2 (germline): SGHTA, FQGNSA. V was pared by 4 bases and J by 1 base, with 13 bases between.

The chain couples TRBV6-5 to TRBJ1-5, with TRBD1 as a possible D gene (5 bases). Germline-derived CDR1 and CDR2 are MNHEY and SVGAGI. V was cut by 6 bases and J by 0 bases, with 9 bases left in between. CDR3 size: 14 residues. CDR3 nucleotide sequence: TGTGCCAGCAGGCTCGACAGTAGCAATCAGCCCCAGCATTTT. Translated, it gives CASRLDSSNQPQHF.

This chain uses TRBV4-3 with TRBJ1-6; D is ambiguous. This CDR3 is built from 13 residues. CDR1 is LGHNA, CDR2 YSLEER, per germline. The CDR3 reads CCEGSSYNSPLHF. The CDR3 coding sequence is TGCTGCGAAGGGAGCTCCTATAATTCACCCCTCCACTTT.

V is TRBV2 and J is TRBJ1-5, with TRBD1 matching 9 bases. Trimming removed 4 bases from V and 5 bases from J; junction bases left unmatched: 9. The V gene's germline CDR1 is SNHLY and CDR2 FYNNEI. The CDR3 contains 16 residues. Here the CDR3 reads CASSAPEDRGDQPQHF. In DNA, the CDR3 is TGTGCCAGCAGTGCCCCCGAGGACAGGGGTGATCAGCCCCAGCATTTT. Using reference TRBV2 and TRBJ1-5 for the parts outside the CDR3, the full variable domain is EPEVTQTPSHQVTQMGQEVILRCVPISNHLYFYWYRQILGQKVEFLVSFYNNEISEKSEIFDDQFSVERPDGSNFTLKIRSTKLEDSAMYFCASSAPEDRGDQPQHFGDGTRLSIL.